This entry concerns a single TCR beta chain. This specimen comes from a study of T-cell reconstitution after alpha-beta-depleted transplantation in children. Construction of the TCRbeta library involved unique molecular identifiers. TCRdb used MiXCR to reprocess the PCR reads, holding one entry per CDR3 protein. The table has roughly 790,000 distinct CDR3 sequences, 16% seen once. There are 16 residues in the CDR3. The V and J ends lost 2 bases and 1 base respectively, with 13 bases between them. The sample here was PBMCs, mostly from graft donor cells, taken 360 days after TCRalphabeta/CD19-depleted stem cell transplant. This clonotype was obtained from a male patient between 5 and 17 years old who had a stem cell transplant for acute lymphoblastic leukemia, so the T cells may come from the graft donor. This chain uses TRBV23-1 with TRBJ2-3, with D perhaps TRBD1 (5 bases). TRBV23-1 is noted as an ORF with a role that remains uncertain. The DNA of the CDR3 is TGCGCCAGCAGTCAAGGGGCAGGGATCGGCACAGATACGCAGTATTTT. The encoded protein is CASSQGAGIGTDTQYF.